The TCR beta chain under discussion was sequenced for a study of cytomegalovirus exposure and HLA in healthy donors (dated by TCRdb to 2016 to 2017). Study-level background: An earlier analysis of roughly 500 of the donors reported approximately 270 Gb of sequence data and approximately 110 million unique TCR beta sequences from 150 million to 200 million T cells. An early release covering some 640 HLA-typed donors comprised about 310 gigabases of sequencing data and about 90 million unique TCR sequences. Among the roughly 400 genotyped donors, approximately 82% belonged to the genetic ancestry cluster associated with self-reported Caucasian donors. The study was designed to test whether signatures of past pathogen exposure could be identified by cataloging public T cell receptors. Using immunosequencing, the study profiled T cell repertoires from 640 or so subjects and related those repertoires to cytomegalovirus serostatus. A separate validation cohort of about 110 different subjects was used in addition to the roughly 700-subject first cohort. To predict cytomegalovirus infection status, the study brought together high-throughput TCR immunosequencing, statistical association of individual TCRs with disease status, and machine learning. To study patterns of TCR occurrence, a later analysis re-analyzed previously published TCR beta repertoires from around 670 donors and added high-resolution HLA genotyping. Rather than using new phenotypic data, the later analysis identified candidate immune exposures from TCR beta sequences and from how often those sequences occurred across donors. To decide whether each TCR beta V gene segment behaved as functional or pseudogenic, an earlier analysis of some 600 of the donors relied on high-throughput TCR beta sequencing. Alongside the repertoire data, information on donor age, sex, ethnicity and CMV serostatus was compiled. In a later genetic analysis, genome-wide SNP genotypes for about 55% of the roughly 700 donors were used, and that subset was treated as a discovery cohort. All discovery cohort repertoires had been generated using a single sequencing platform. Class I and class II HLA loci were covered by the typing at four-digit resolution. The number of typed donors differed by locus: about 629-630 for A, B, C, DRB1 and DQB1; 522 for DQA1; over 600 for DPA1; and 400 to 480 for DPB1. About five DR-DQ haplotypes were handled as single units for association and clustering, since linkage in the cohort was strong. Among roughly 400 genotyped donors of the cohort, an average of about 240,000 unique TCR beta nucleotide sequences was sequenced per donor, of which about 19% were non-productive. The full study reports these points: Sequencing depth was assumed to be roughly uniform across donors in the presence/absence analyses, though that assumption may not hold. In both the original and validation cohorts, the classifier was reported to diagnose cytomegalovirus status with high specificity and sensitivity. Linkage disequilibrium might explain the correlated functional status among segregating V segments, but an unknown experimental factor could not be ruled out. The only immune exposure information available for the cohort was CMV serostatus. According to the authors, the approach could potentially be generalized to other disease states and immunological phenotypes. Over 15 rarely observed V segments, including chromosome 9 orphons, were excluded from the earlier analysis of approximately 500 of the donors because counts were too low. A later analysis associated 15,000 or so TCR beta sequences with specific HLA alleles at a false discovery rate of 0.05. Several of the top co-occurrence clusters appeared to be linked to parvovirus B19, influenza, CMV and Epstein-Barr virus, according to a later analysis. Because some donors lacked HLA typing at each locus, the association tests relied only on the typed subset. This cohort had only TCR beta chains sequenced, and the lack of alpha or paired-chain data limited which features could be detected. Strong co-occurrence of HLA alleles, especially DR and DQ, made assigning TCR associations to individual alleles difficult. An earlier analysis of some 590 of the donors showed that most TCR beta V segments appeared in productive rearrangements either about 90% or about 30% of the time, which broadly matched IMGT annotations. In the study, about 150 TCR beta chains were listed as associated with cytomegalovirus. Most TCR sequences were observed very rarely across donors, whereas some public TCRs were present in many individuals. In a later analysis, the rate of TCR association differed among HLA loci, with DRB1 alleles having the most associated TCRs and HLA-C alleles having the fewest. A later genetic analysis reported fewer N-insertions in productive TCRs among donors in an Asian-associated ancestry cluster than the roughly 620-donor mean. In a later analysis, most CMV-associated TCR beta chains were found to appear HLA-restricted, with HLA associations seemingly driven largely by CMV exposure. A group of highly shared sequence variants was considered likely to be a technical artifact of the sequencing pipeline. V-gene and J-gene trimming of TCR beta chains was associated with a missense DCLRE1C variant in a later genetic analysis, and the association was replicated in an independent cohort. In vitro tests confirmed that a few of the cytomegalovirus-associated TCR beta chains recognize cytomegalovirus antigens. Compared with equally common non-associated chains, HLA-associated TCR beta chains in a later analysis were more clonally expanded and had lower generation probabilities. A further reported finding was that TCR beta sequences accurately predicted the HLA-A and HLA-B alleles for most subjects in the first cohort.

The cohort consisted of 600 or so healthy bone marrow donors. At the time of sampling, every cohort member was nominally healthy, though immune exposures that went unrecorded were likely present. The donor tested CMV seronegative, placing the donor among the 350 or so seronegative members of the cohort. Every donor gave a peripheral blood sample, and the peripheral blood mononuclear cells from that sample were used for TCR beta sequencing. Genomic DNA was extracted from the blood cell samples with the Qiagen DNeasy Blood Extraction Kit. Libraries were built with the immunoSEQ multiplex PCR assay. The multiplex PCR relied on a mix of 60 forward primers for TCR Vbeta segments and 13 reverse primers for TCR Jbeta segments. The CDR3 region of rearranged TCR beta genes was amplified from genomic DNA with a multiplex PCR assay. The Illumina HiSeq System was used to sequence the amplified TCR beta libraries as 87-base-pair reads. The authors' analysis ran thus. Across the 670 or so repertoires, a later analysis counted 60 million to 90 million unique TCR beta chains, roughly 11 million of which were shared by at least two donors. Raw reads were error-corrected and collapsed into unique sequences with a nearest-neighbor algorithm that merged closely related sequences to remove PCR and sequencing errors. CDR3 sequences were aligned to IMGT reference sequences to assign V, D and J gene segments. For a sequence to be retained, a match of at least six nucleotides to both a V gene segment and a J gene segment was required. A rearrangement was called productive if the CDR3 had no stop codons and remained in frame with V and J, and every other rearrangement was called non-productive. Following IMGT convention, CDR3 was defined as the stretch from the second conserved V-encoded cysteine to the conserved J-encoded phenylalanine. The earlier analysis of about 530 of the donors excluded any sequence lacking an unambiguous match to a single V gene segment. An earlier analysis of over 450 of the donors classified V segments as functional when productive rearrangements were above 56.7% and as segregating when the standard deviation between donors was above 5%. A statistical classification framework was developed to diagnose cytomegalovirus status using the catalog of TCR beta chain sequences. In a later analysis, TCR nucleotide sequences were compared against IMGT/GENE-DB human TR gene sequences so that V and J genes could be assigned. Using the TCRdist pipeline, a later analysis assigned CDR3 sequences along with most-parsimonious VDJ recombination scenarios. In a later analysis, each TCR beta chain was defined by its CDR3 amino acid sequence together with its V-gene family, and reads without a unique V-gene family were excluded. In a later analysis, fewer than 650 highly shared, low-generation-probability nucleotide sequences were removed to address suspected cross-contamination and a sequencing artifact. In a later analysis, a clonal expansion index for each public chain was calculated from normalized within-repertoire ranks of inferred template counts. In a later analysis, generation probabilities were computed with a VDJ recombination model fitted to out-of-frame rearrangements, and the resulting probabilities were checked against IGoR. Hypergeometric tests were used in a later analysis to score TCR-TCR, TCR-HLA and TCR-CMV co-occurrence, with a repertoire-size bias correction applied to the TCR pairs. To estimate false discovery rates, a later analysis permuted the HLA or CMV assignments 20 times. In a later analysis, co-occurring TCRs were grouped using DBSCAN, and TCRdist sequence similarity was added for clustering within HLA-allele-positive subsets. Repertoires with fewer than 30,000 or more than 120,000 public chains, plus five repertoires with anomalous nucleotide sharing, were excluded from co-occurrence clustering. Drawn from immuneACCESS, this table holds only the in-frame rearrangements with V and J called that TCRdb kept. Clones are partly lost; checked studies trace under half to an unresolved V gene and leave the rest unexplained. The D gene and trimming were derived from the DNA, and the V and J assignments and clone size from that table. The table for this sample lists 37,000 or so clones; 81% of them were counted only once. The ten largest clones capture roughly 10% of the sample.

Concerning this clone: Its cognate antigen has yet to be identified. Base qualities are not provided; no much larger clone lies one nucleotide away.

Sequenced input: PBMCs. This sequence originates from a woman aged 35 to 49 in good health and CMV-seronegative.

The nucleotides are TGTGCCAGCAGCCCAATAGTTCTCCATCCGGGACAGACAGTTCGGAGGGGAAACACCATATATTTT. The encoded protein is CASSPIVLHPGQTVRRGNTIYF. Here the chain combines TRBV7-8 and TRBJ1-3; 7 junctional bases match TRBD1. Via the germline V gene, CDR1 is SGHVS and CDR2 FQNEAQ. From cysteine to phenylalanine, the CDR3 is 22 amino acids long. Only the CDR3 DNA stays, 66 bases, in frame from base 1. The germline V end is reduced by 5 bases and the J end by 4 bases; junction bases left unmatched: 29.